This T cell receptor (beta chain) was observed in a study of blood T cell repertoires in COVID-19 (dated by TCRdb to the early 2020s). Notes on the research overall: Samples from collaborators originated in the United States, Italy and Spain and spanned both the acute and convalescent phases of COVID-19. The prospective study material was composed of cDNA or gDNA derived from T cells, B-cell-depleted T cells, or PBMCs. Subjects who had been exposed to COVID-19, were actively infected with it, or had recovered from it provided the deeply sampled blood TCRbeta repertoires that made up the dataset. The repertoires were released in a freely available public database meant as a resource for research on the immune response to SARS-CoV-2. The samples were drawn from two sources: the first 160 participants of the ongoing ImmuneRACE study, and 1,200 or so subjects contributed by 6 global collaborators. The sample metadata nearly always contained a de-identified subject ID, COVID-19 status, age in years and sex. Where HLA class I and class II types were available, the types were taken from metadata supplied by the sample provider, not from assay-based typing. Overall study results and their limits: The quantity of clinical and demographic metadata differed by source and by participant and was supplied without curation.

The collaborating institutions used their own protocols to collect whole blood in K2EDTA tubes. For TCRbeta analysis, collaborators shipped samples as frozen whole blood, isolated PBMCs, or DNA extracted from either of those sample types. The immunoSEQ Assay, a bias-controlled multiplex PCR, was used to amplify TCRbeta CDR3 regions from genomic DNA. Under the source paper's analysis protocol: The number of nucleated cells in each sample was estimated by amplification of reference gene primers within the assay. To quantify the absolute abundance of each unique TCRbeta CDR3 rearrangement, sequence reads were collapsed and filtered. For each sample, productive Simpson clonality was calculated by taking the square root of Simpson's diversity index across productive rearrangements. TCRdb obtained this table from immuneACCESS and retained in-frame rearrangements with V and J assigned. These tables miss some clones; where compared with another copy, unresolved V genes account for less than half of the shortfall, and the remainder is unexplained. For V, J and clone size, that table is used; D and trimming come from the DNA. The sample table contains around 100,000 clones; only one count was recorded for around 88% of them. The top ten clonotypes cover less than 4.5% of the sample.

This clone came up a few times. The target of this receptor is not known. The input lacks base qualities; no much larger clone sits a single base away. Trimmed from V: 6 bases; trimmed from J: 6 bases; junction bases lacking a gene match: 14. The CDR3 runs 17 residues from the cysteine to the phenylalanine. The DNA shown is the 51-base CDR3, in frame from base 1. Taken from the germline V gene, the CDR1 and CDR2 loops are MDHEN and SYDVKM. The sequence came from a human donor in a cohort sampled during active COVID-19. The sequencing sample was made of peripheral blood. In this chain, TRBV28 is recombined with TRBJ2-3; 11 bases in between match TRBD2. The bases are TGTGCCAGCAGACTCAGGGTAGCGGGAGGGCAGTCGGATACGCAGTATTTT. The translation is CASRLRVAGGQSDTQYF.